The clone carrying this TCR beta chain has only one observation. This sample is part of a study of blood T cell repertoires in COVID-19. The CDR3 has 16 residues. The germline CDR1 and CDR2 sequences are MDHEN and SYDVKM. The ends were cut back, 5 bases at V and 0 bases at J, with 14 bases in the middle. Profiling relied on immunoSEQ multiplex PCR, and the TCRdb table lists in-frame clones only, not all of them. The sample has about 100,000 clones, around 87% seen once. The receptor's source is a woman aged 25 to 39 with acute or convalescent COVID-19. This chain joins TRBV28 and TRBJ1-5; no clear D gene. Specimen: peripheral blood. The CDR3: CASSLKAGYSNQPQHF. In DNA, the CDR3 is TGTGCCAGCAGTCTCAAGGCGGGGTATAGCAATCAGCCCCAGCATTTT.